Presented here are 20 T cell receptor beta chains from one specimen sequenced in a study of PD-1 blockade in classical Hodgkin lymphoma. Clones were sequenced by immunoSEQ multiplex PCR, and TCRdb holds only the in-frame ones, with some missing. Of about 19,000 clones listed, around 80% are singletons. Time point given: cycle 4 day 1 (C4D1), after about 6 weeks of nivolumab. All patients experienced relapse after autologous stem cell transplantation, and brentuximab vedotin exposure was variable. The source was peripheral blood mononuclear cells (PBMCs), collected before the fourth cycle of nivolumab. These receptors all come from a human donor with classical Hodgkin lymphoma.

The chain carries TRBV9 and TRBJ2-7, with D perhaps TRBD2 (6 bases). Germline V gene lookup returns CDR1 SGDLS and CDR2 YYNGEE. The CDR3 sequence is 15 residues long. V was shortened by 0 bases and J by 1 base, with 11 bases between the two germline ends. In nucleotides, the CDR3 is TGTGCCAGCAGCGTAGGGGACGGGAGATCCTACGAGCAGTACTTC. Amino acid sequence: CASSVGDGRSYEQYF.

The V and J genes are TRBV11-1 and TRBJ1-1; tentatively, D is TRBD1 (5 bases). CDR1 and CDR2 (germline): SGHAT, FQDESV (reference sequence). CDR3 length: 17 amino acids. V lost 1 base and J lost 2, with 17 bases in between. The CDR3 nucleotides are TGTGCCAGCAGCTTAGAGGCCCAGGCCAGGGCTAACACTGAAGCTTTCTTT. It specifies CASSLEAQARANTEAFF.

This clone was seen a handful of times. The chain carries TRBV28 and TRBJ2-4; 12 bases align to TRBD2. Trimming removed 0 bases from V and 7 bases from J; junction bases left unmatched: 4. The germline gives CDR1 MDHEN, CDR2 SYDVKM. The CDR3 totals 16 residues. The CDR3: CASSLWTSGSVNIQYF. CDR3 DNA: TGTGCCAGCAGTTTATGGACTAGCGGGAGTGTTAACATTCAGTACTTC.

The genes are TRBV5-1 and TRBJ1-5; 9 nucleotides match TRBD1. The CDR3 consists of 15 residues. The germline V gene has CDR1 SGHRS and CDR2 YFSETQ. Trimming at V came to 2 bases and at J to 5 bases, leaving 5 bases not matched to a gene. The CDR3 spells CASSFGDRGDQPQHF. CDR3 in DNA: TGCGCCAGCAGCTTTGGCGACAGGGGGGATCAGCCCCAGCATTTT.

The rearrangement uses TRBV29-1 and TRBJ2-2, with D uncertain. The CDR3 has 13 amino acids. Germline CDR1 is SQVTM and CDR2 is ANQGSEA. V was clipped by 6 bases and J by 2 bases, with 10 bases between them. CDR3 sequence: CSVGRANTGELFF. The DNA of the CDR3 is TGCAGCGTCGGCCGGGCAAACACCGGGGAGCTGTTTTTT.

The CDR3 DNA reads as TGTGCCAGCAGTTACCGGGGCACAGATACGCAGTATTTT. Translated: CASSYRGTDTQYF. The gene calls are TRBV6-6 and TRBJ2-3, with D unresolved. Germline assignment: CDR1 MNHNY and CDR2 SVGAGI (reference sequence). V lost 2 bases and J lost 1, with 4 bases in between. The CDR3 loop spans 13 amino acids.

The rearrangement uses TRBV19 and TRBJ1-6; D call uncertain. This CDR3 is built from 13 residues. V shed 3 bases and J shed 10 bases, with 10 bases lying between them. Germline V CDR1 and CDR2: LNHDA, SQIVND (reference sequence). The CDR3 nucleotides are TGTGCCAGTAGTATTTCCGACCTGTCACCCCTCCACTTT. As protein: CASSISDLSPLHF.

V gene TRBV19 combines with J gene TRBJ2-2; tentatively, D is TRBD2 (5 bases). CDR1 and CDR2 (germline): LNHDA, SQIVND (reference sequence). With 3 bases removed from V and 6 bases from J, the gap between germline ends came to 14 bases. The CDR3 runs 15 residues. For the CDR3, the DNA is TGTGCCAGTAGTATTTTAGCGACTAACGCCGGGGAGCTGTTTTTT. Protein: CASSILATNAGELFF.

The genes are TRBV28 and TRBJ1-2, with TRBD1 matching 8 bases. The CDR3 loop spans 13 amino acids. Germline trimming cut 3 bases from V and 5 bases from J; bases unmatched to any gene: 2. Germline CDR1 is MDHEN and CDR2 is SYDVKM. The CDR3 nucleotides are TGTGCCAGCAGTTTTCGACAGGGGTATGGCTACACCTTC. Residues: CASSFRQGYGYTF.

The CDR3 loop reads CASSMGQGLGIQYF. DNA of the CDR3: TGTGCCAGTAGTATGGGACAGGGACTCGGCATTCAGTACTTC. The chain links TRBV19 to TRBJ2-4, with 9 bases identical to TRBD1. J gave up 9 bases and V 3 bases, and 6 bases lay outside the gene matches. CDR1 is LNHDA, CDR2 SQIVND, per germline (reference sequence). The CDR3 contains 14 residues.

V gene TRBV10-3 combines with J gene TRBJ1-2; no clear D gene. V was trimmed by 6 bases and J by 4 bases, leaving 15 bases between them. The germline V gene has CDR1 ENHRY and CDR2 SYGVKD. The CDR3 covers 14 residues. The CDR3: CAISERQDRYGYTF. CDR3 coding DNA: TGTGCCATCAGCGAAAGGCAGGACCGCTATGGCTACACCTTC.

This chain links TRBV18 with TRBJ1-1; no definite D call. The CDR3 runs to 13 residues. The germline V gene encodes CDR1 KGHSH and CDR2 LQKENI. Trimming left V 1 base short and J 3 bases short, with 6 bases between. The CDR3 DNA is TGTGCCAGCTCACCACAAGGTTACACTGAAGCTTTCTTT. Protein sequence: CASSPQGYTEAFF.

This chain uses TRBV28 with TRBJ2-7; TRBD2 agrees at 9 bases. The junction had 11 bases not matched to a gene; V was cut back by 6 bases and J by 5 bases. CDR1 and CDR2 from the germline V gene are MDHEN and SYDVKM. The CDR3 sequence is 15 residues long. The DNA of the CDR3 is TGTGCCAGCAGCCTCGGGGCTAGCGGGAACAACGAGCAGTACTTC. Residues: CASSLGASGNNEQYF. Full variable domain (remainder filled in from reference TRBV28 and TRBJ2-7): DVKVTQSSRYLVKRTGEKVFLECVQDMDHENMFWYRQDPGLGLRLIYFSYDVKMKEKGDIPEGYSVSREKKERFSLILESASTNQTSMYLCASSLGASGNNEQYFGPGTRLTVT.

This clone was detected only once. The chain couples TRBV6-4 to TRBJ2-6; D remains ambiguous. CDR3 size: 14 residues. The germline V gene has CDR1 MRHNA and CDR2 SNTAGT. Trimming stripped 2 bases from V and 3 bases from J, with 5 bases between. The CDR3 DNA reads TGTGCCAGCAGTGACGATGTTGGGGCCAACGTCCTGACTTTC. This gives the protein CASSDDVGANVLTF.

This clone ranks as medium-sized (0.01 to 0.1%). The chain links TRBV15 to TRBJ2-1; 8 bases map to TRBD1. CDR3 length: 15 amino acids. V dropped 5 bases and J dropped 8; count of bases not matched to a gene: 11. Germline loops: CDR1 LNHNV, CDR2 YYDKDF (reference sequence). The CDR3 DNA sequence: TGTGCCACCAGCGACACAGAAAGACAGGGGCATGAGCAGTTCTTC. Translated, it gives CATSDTERQGHEQFF.

V and J are TRBV27 and TRBJ1-1; possible D gene TRBD1, 5 bases. CDR3 length: 16 residues. V was cut by 2 bases and J by 0 bases, with 13 bases left in between. CDR1 is MNHEY and CDR2 is SMNVEV in the germline V gene (reference sequence). CDR3 protein: CASSLGRGGMNTEAFF. The CDR3 bases are TGTGCCAGCAGTTTAGGACGGGGGGGAATGAACACTGAAGCTTTCTTT.

This sequence joins TRBV6-5 and TRBJ2-7; 8 positions agree with TRBD2. The CDR3 sequence is 16 residues long. V lost 2 bases to trimming and J lost 1 base; unmatched junction nucleotides: 7. Germline V gene sequence: CDR1 MNHEY, CDR2 SVGAGI. This CDR3 is CASSYLLLAVSYEQYF. The CDR3 DNA reads TGTGCCAGCAGTTACCTATTACTAGCGGTGTCCTACGAGCAGTACTTC.

V and J are TRBV19 and TRBJ1-1; TRBD1 is a possible D gene (5 bases). The germline V gene encodes CDR1 LNHDA and CDR2 SQIVND (reference sequence). Trimming cost V 9 bases and J 6 bases, with 17 bases left between them. This CDR3 spans 13 amino acids. CDR3 residues: CASHMGVPAEAFF. The DNA for the CDR3 is TGTGCCAGCCATATGGGGGTCCCAGCTGAAGCTTTCTTT.

The chain combines TRBV6-1 with TRBJ1-2; tentative D call: TRBD1 (5 bases). The germline CDR1 and CDR2 sequences are MNHNS and SASEGT. The CDR3 is 14 amino acids. With 7 bases removed from V and 3 bases from J, the gap between germline ends came to 15 bases. CDR3 sequence: CASNLGGRDYGYTF. CDR3 DNA: TGTGCCAGCAATCTCGGGGGGAGGGACTATGGCTACACCTTC.

This clone is labeled as medium-sized. The V call is TRBV28, the J call TRBJ1-5; the match to TRBD1 covers 8 bases. V was clipped by 2 bases and J by 4 bases; unmatched bases: 7. Germline-derived CDR1 and CDR2 are MDHEN and SYDVKM. This CDR3 has 16 residues. The CDR3 region has the DNA TGTGCCAGCAGTTTACACCAGGGGGCAAGGAATCAGCCCCAGCATTTT. It yields the protein CASSLHQGARNQPQHF.